This T cell receptor (beta chain) was found in a study of human versus mouse CDR3 diversity and MHC coevolution. Across the study: immunoSEQ was reported to reach one in 200,000 T cells sensitivity.

Trimming stripped 2 bases from V and 6 bases from J, with 20 bases between. The CDR3 consists of 17 residues. CDR1 and CDR2 (germline): MNHEY, SMNVEV (reference sequence). Sequencing used immunoSEQ multiplex PCR; TCRdb keeps in-frame clones, though not all of them. The sample lists more than 55,000 clones, roughly 93% occurring once. About this clone itself: Its antigen is as yet unknown.

Study-level points and caveats: Human CDR3s averaged more deletions and insertions than mouse CDR3s. Among all groups, two of three human donors showed least clonal inequality.

The receptor's source is a person in their sixties in good health. This chain links TRBV27 with TRBJ1-5; D is possibly TRBD1 (6 bases). Material: naive CD4+ T cells from blood. Sample subset: CD45RO-negative CD62L-positive naive CD4 T cells. CDR3 amino acids: CASSLGVFRGQVQPQHF. CDR3 DNA sequence: TGTGCCAGCAGTTTAGGGGTATTCAGGGGTCAGGTTCAGCCCCAGCATTTT.